The rows below give T cell receptor beta chains drawn from one sample of a study of OX40 agonist ivuxolimab in advanced cancers. The table came from immunoSEQ multiplex PCR; TCRdb's copy has only in-frame clones and leaves some out. The table lists roughly 86,000 clones, 90% of them singletons. Material: CD4+ or CD8+ T cells sorted from blood, obtained in a trial of the OX40 agonist ivuxolimab. All receptors derive from an adult with an advanced solid tumor such as melanoma, head and neck, liver or kidney cancer. CDR3s include the opening cysteine and the closing phenylalanine or tryptophan. Each record gives: D gene, V gene, CDR3 length, J gene, clone size, CDR3 DNA, CDR3 protein. D genes are given only for firm matches. Clone size, where shown, is once, few, many, or a class for clones that have expanded.

D: NA; V: TRBV6-1; length: 15; J: TRBJ1-3; size: NA; DNA: TGTGCCAGCAGTGGCCACCCGACAGGAGCGAACACCATATATTTT; CDR3: CASSGHPTGANTIYF
D: NA; V: TRBV23-1; length: 18; J: TRBJ2-2; size: NA; DNA: TGCGCCAGCAGTGACCGGGCCCCAACCTTTACCGGGACCGGGGAGCTGTTTTTT; CDR3: CASSDRAPTFTGTGELFF
D: NA; V: TRBV7-9; length: 13; J: TRBJ1-1; size: NA; DNA: TGTGCCAGCTGTCGGGCTCTGAACACTGAAGCTTTCTTT; CDR3: CASCRALNTEAFF
D: NA; V: TRBV19; length: 17; J: TRBJ1-3; size: NA; DNA: TGTGCCAGTAGTATTTCGTTTTGGGTTAGCTCTGGAAACACCATATATTTT; CDR3: CASSISFWVSSGNTIYF
D: NA; V: TRBV7-2; length: 13; J: TRBJ2-5; size: NA; DNA: TGTGCCAGCAGCCCGACGGGGCCAGAGACCCAGTACTTC; CDR3: CASSPTGPETQYF
D: NA; V: TRBV19; length: 12; J: TRBJ2-3; size: few; DNA: TGTGCCAGTAGTACGGCTCGGGATACGCAGTATTTT; CDR3: CASSTARDTQYF
D: TRBD2; V: TRBV5-4; length: 16; J: TRBJ2-7; size: NA; DNA: TGTGCCAGCAGCCGGGGCGGGACTAGCGGGAGTCACGAGCAGTACTTC; CDR3: CASSRGGTSGSHEQYF
D: NA; V: TRBV5-4; length: 14; J: TRBJ1-3; size: once; DNA: TGTGCCAGCAGCTTGGCGTCCCGGGGAAACACCATATATTTT; CDR3: CASSLASRGNTIYF
D: NA; V: TRBV18; length: 14; J: TRBJ1-2; size: NA; DNA: TGTACCAGCTCACCACCGTCAGTTGACTCTGGCTACACCTTC; CDR3: CTSSPPSVDSGYTF
D: TRBD1; V: TRBV4-3; length: 15; J: TRBJ2-1; size: NA; DNA: TGCGCCAGCAGCCAAGGGGACAGGGGGGTCCATGAGCAGTTCTTC; CDR3: CASSQGDRGVHEQFF
D: TRBD1; V: TRBV2; length: 14; J: TRBJ1-5; size: NA; DNA: TGTGCCAGCAGTGGGGGGACAGTCAATCAGCCCCAGCATTTT; CDR3: CASSGGTVNQPQHF
D: NA; V: TRBV7-3; length: 12; J: TRBJ2-2; size: once; DNA: TGTGCCAGCAGCTTGGACGCCGGGGAGCTGTTTTTT; CDR3: CASSLDAGELFF
D: NA; V: TRBV18; length: 14; J: TRBJ2-1; size: NA; DNA: TGTGCCAGCTCACCGAAGGGGATCTACAATGAGCAGTTCTTC; CDR3: CASSPKGIYNEQFF
D: TRBD2; V: TRBV6-4; length: 15; J: TRBJ2-1; size: few; DNA: TGTGCCAGCAGTGACCGACCTAGCGGGAGGGATGAGCAGTTCTTC; CDR3: CASSDRPSGRDEQFF
D: TRBD1; V: TRBV23-1; length: 14; J: TRBJ2-7; size: NA; DNA: TGCGCCAGCAGCCACGGACAGGGGAGATACGAGCAGTACTTC; CDR3: CASSHGQGRYEQYF
D: NA; V: TRBV7-8; length: 13; J: TRBJ2-7; size: NA; DNA: TGTGCCAGCAGCCTAGGACGGACCTACGAGCAGTACTTC; CDR3: CASSLGRTYEQYF
D: NA; V: TRBV6-1; length: 12; J: TRBJ2-3; size: NA; DNA: TGTGCCAGCCGAGGGAGTACAGATACGCAGTATTTT; CDR3: CASRGSTDTQYF
D: NA; V: TRBV29-1; length: 11; J: TRBJ2-5; size: NA; DNA: TGCAGCGCAGGGCAGGTGGAGACCCAGTACTTC; CDR3: CSAGQVETQYF
D: NA; V: TRBV28; length: 13; J: TRBJ2-3; size: NA; DNA: TGTGCCAGCAGGGGACCCCGGGGAGATACGCAGTATTTT; CDR3: CASRGPRGDTQYF
D: TRBD1; V: TRBV7-3; length: 14; J: TRBJ2-7; size: NA; DNA: TGTGCCAGCAGCTTTGGACAGGACCCCTACGAGCAGTACTTC; CDR3: CASSFGQDPYEQYF
D: TRBD1; V: TRBV6-4; length: 14; J: TRBJ2-4; size: NA; DNA: TGTGCCAGCAAAGGAACAGGGGGCAAAAACATTCAGTACTTC; CDR3: CASKGTGGKNIQYF
D: NA; V: TRBV6-5; length: 13; J: TRBJ1-5; size: NA; DNA: TGTGCCAGCAGACATAGGCCCCTTCAGCCCCAGCATTTT; CDR3: CASRHRPLQPQHF
D: NA; V: TRBV28; length: 15; J: TRBJ2-1; size: NA; DNA: TGTGCCAGCAGTTCACCCGGGACGGGATACAATGAGCAGTTCTTC; CDR3: CASSSPGTGYNEQFF
D: TRBD2; V: TRBV27; length: 15; J: TRBJ2-1; size: NA; DNA: TGTGCCAGCAGTTTAAGCCTAGCGGGATACAATGAGCAGTTCTTC; CDR3: CASSLSLAGYNEQFF